This T cell receptor (beta chain) derives from a study of CD8 T cells in ankylosing spondylitis. Overall study results and limits: In ankylosing spondylitis blood, a motif of eight highly homologous TCR beta variants appeared characteristic.

In making TCR beta libraries, quantitative 5'-RACE with molecular barcodes was used. One entry per CDR3 protein results from TCRdb running MiXCR on the 5' RACE reads. Here the sample spans about 540,000 distinct CDR3 sequences, more than 9.5% being singletons. Ten or more counts support this clonotype. The target antigen is unknown. The V segment lost 8 bases and the J segment 2 bases; nucleotides outside the gene matches: 6. CDR1 is SNHLY and CDR2 is FYNNEI in the germline V gene. The CDR3 has 14 residues. Source material: blood, either unsorted or a sorted T cell fraction (not recorded which). The gene calls are TRBV2 and TRBJ1-5; 7 nucleotides line up with TRBD1. This sequence was found in a male donor with ankylosing spondylitis. Here the CDR3 DNA reads TGTGCCAGCCAGACAGGGAGCGGCAATCAGCCCCAGCATTTT. It codes for CASQTGSGNQPQHF. The whole variable domain, filled in from reference TRBV2 and TRBJ1-5, reads EPEVTQTPSHQVTQMGQEVILRCVPISNHLYFYWYRQILGQKVEFLVSFYNNEISEKSEIFDDQFSVERPDGSNFTLKIRSTKLEDSAMYFCASQTGSGNQPQHFGDGTRLSIL.